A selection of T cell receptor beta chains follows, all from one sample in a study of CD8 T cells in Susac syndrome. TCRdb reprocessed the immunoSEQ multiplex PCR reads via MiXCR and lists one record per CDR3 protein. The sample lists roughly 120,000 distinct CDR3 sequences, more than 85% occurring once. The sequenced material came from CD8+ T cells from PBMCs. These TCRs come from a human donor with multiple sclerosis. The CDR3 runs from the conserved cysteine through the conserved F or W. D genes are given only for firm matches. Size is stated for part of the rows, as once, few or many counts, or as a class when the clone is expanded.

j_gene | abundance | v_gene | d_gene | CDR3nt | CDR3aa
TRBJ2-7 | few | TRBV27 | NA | TGTGCCAGCAGTTTAGGCAGGGCAAGCGAGCAGTACTTC | CASSLGRASEQYF
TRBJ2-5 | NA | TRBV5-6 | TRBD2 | TGTGCCAGCAGATATAGCGGGGGGGCCGTGGGAGAGACCCAGTACTTC | CASRYSGGAVGETQYF
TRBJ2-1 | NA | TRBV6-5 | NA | TGTGCCAGCACCGGGGGTGGGAGTGAGCAGTTCTTC | CASTGGGSEQFF
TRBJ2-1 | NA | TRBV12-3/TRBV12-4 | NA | TGTGCCAGCAGTTTAGGGTCGGACAATGAGCAGTTCTTC | CASSLGSDNEQFF
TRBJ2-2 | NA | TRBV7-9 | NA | TGTGCCAGCAGCCCAGGGGACTTGAACACCGGGGAGCTGTTTTTT | CASSPGDLNTGELFF
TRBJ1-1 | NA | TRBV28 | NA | TGTGCCAGCTGCCGAGGAGGTGAAGCTTTCTTT | CASCRGGEAFF
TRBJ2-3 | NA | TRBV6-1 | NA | TGTGCCAGCAGTGAGTTTGAGGGGACCCCTACAGATACGCAGTATTTT | CASSEFEGTPTDTQYF
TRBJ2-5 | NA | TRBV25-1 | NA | TGTGCCAGCAGTGCGGGGACCCAGTACTTC | CASSAGTQYF
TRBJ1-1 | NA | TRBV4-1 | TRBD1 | TGCGCCAGCAGCCAAGAGGGACAGGGGGGCACTGAAGCTTTCTTT | CASSQEGQGGTEAFF
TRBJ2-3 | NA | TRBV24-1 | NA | TGTGCCACCAGTGACCCAGGGGGCACAGATACGCAGTATTTT | CATSDPGGTDTQYF
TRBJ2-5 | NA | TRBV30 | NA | TGTGCCTGGAGTGAGGGGGGGGCCCAAGAGACCCAGTACTTC | CAWSEGGAQETQYF
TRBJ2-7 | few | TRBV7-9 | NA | TGTGCCTTAGAGGGAGGCGAGCAGTACTTC | CALEGGEQYF
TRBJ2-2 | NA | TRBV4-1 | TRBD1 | TGCGCCAGCAGCGAACGACAGGGGATTGCCGGGGAGCTGTTTTTT | CASSERQGIAGELFF
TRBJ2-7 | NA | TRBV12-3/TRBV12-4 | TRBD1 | TGTGCCAGCAGTTTAGGCCCCGGGACAGGGACCTACGAGCAGTACTTC | CASSLGPGTGTYEQYF
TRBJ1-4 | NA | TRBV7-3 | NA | TGTGCCAGCAGCTTAGGTGGGGGAAGAAATGAAAAACTGTTTTTT | CASSLGGGRNEKLFF
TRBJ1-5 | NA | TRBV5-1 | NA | TGCGCCAGCAGCTTAGAAGGGGCTGGGCAGCCCCAGCATTTT | CASSLEGAGQPQHF
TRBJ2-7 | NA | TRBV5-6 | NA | TGTGCCAGCAGCTCGATTACGGGGGGCGAGACCTACGAGCAGTACTTC | CASSSITGGETYEQYF
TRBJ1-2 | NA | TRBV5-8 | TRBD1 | TGTGCCAGCAGCTTCGGGACAGGGGCAACGGACGGCTACACCTTC | CASSFGTGATDGYTF
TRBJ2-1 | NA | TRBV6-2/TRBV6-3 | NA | TGTGCCAGCAGTTACTCTTTTTGGGTTGAGCAGTTCTTC | CASSYSFWVEQFF
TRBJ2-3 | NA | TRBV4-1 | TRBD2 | TGCGCCAGCAGCCAACTTCAAAGCGGGACTAGCGGGACGGCAGATACGCAGTATTTT | CASSQLQSGTSGTADTQYF
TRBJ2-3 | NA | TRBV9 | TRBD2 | TGTGCCAGCAGCGTTAGCGGGAGGGCCCGCACAGATACGCAGTATTTT | CASSVSGRARTDTQYF
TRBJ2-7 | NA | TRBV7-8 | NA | TGTGCCAGCAGTCCTACAGGGAAACACGAGCAGTACTTC | CASSPTGKHEQYF
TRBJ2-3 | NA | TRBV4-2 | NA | TGTGCCAGCAGCCTCCTAGCCACAGATACGCAGTATTTT | CASSLLATDTQYF
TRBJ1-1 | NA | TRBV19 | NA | TGTGCCAGTAGTATCTACAGCGGAAACACTGAAGCTTTCTTT | CASSIYSGNTEAFF
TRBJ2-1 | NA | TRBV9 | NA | TGTGCCAGTAGTGGGGTTCATTACAATGAGCAGTTCTTC | CASSGVHYNEQFF
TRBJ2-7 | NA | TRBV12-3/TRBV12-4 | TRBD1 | TGTGCCAGCAGTTTAGACCGGGACAGGGTTCCCTACGAGCAGTACTTC | CASSLDRDRVPYEQYF
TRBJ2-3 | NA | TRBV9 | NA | TGTGCCAGCAGCGTAGGGGGGAGGTTGTCGGATACGCAGTATTTT | CASSVGGRLSDTQYF
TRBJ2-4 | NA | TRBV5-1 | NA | TGCGCCAGCAGCTTGGGCGACAGGTTTCGTTACTTC | CASSLGDRFRYF
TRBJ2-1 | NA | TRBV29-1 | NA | TGCAGCATCACAGGTGACAGGACTATCCTTTACAATGAGCAGTTCTTC | CSITGDRTILYNEQFF
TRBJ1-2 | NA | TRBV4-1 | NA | TGCGCCAGCAGCCAAGGTCTATGGGGGGGCGGACGCATAAACTATGGCTACACCTTC | CASSQGLWGGGRINYGYTF
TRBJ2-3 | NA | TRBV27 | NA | TGTGCCAGCAGTTTATCGGACGGATGGGATACGCAGTATTTT | CASSLSDGWDTQYF
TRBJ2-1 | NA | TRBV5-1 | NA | TGCGCCAGCAGCTCGGGCTCAAATGAGCAGTTCTTC | CASSSGSNEQFF
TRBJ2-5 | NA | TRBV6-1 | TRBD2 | TGTGCCAGCAGTGATGTGCCTGGACTAGCGGGGGGGCCGTGGCAAGAGACCCAGTACTTC | CASSDVPGLAGGPWQETQYF
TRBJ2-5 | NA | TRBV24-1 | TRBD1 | TGTGCCACCAGTGGTTGGACAGGGATGACGGAGACCCAGTACTTC | CATSGWTGMTETQYF
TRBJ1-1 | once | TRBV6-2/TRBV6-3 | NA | TGTGCCAGCAGGCCCACCCCCGGGACTGAAATGAACACTGAAGCTTTCTTT | CASRPTPGTEMNTEAFF
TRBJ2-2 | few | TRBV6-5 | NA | TGTGCCAGCAGTTACTCGGGCGGGGAGCTGTTTTTT | CASSYSGGELFF
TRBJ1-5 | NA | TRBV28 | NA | TGTGCCAGCAGTGTAACCGGGACACTGGATAGCAATCAGCCCCAGCATTTT | CASSVTGTLDSNQPQHF
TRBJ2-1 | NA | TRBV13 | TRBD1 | TGTGCCAGCAGCTTAATGCCAGGGGGCGCGGGCAATGAGCAGTTCTTC | CASSLMPGGAGNEQFF
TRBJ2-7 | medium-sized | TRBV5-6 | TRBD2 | TGTGCCAGCAGCTTGGGACTAGCGGGGGGCGACGAGCAGTACTTC | CASSLGLAGGDEQYF
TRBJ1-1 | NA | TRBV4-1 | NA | TGCGCCAGCAGCCAAGGGGGCGTCGGGAACACTGAAGCTTTCTTT | CASSQGGVGNTEAFF
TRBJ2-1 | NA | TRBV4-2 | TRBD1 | TGTGCCAGCAGCCTGGGACAGGGAGACAATGAGCAGTTCTTC | CASSLGQGDNEQFF
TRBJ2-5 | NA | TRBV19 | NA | TGTGCCAGTAGTATCGGGAGGACAGGCCACATGCAAGAGACCCAGTACTTC | CASSIGRTGHMQETQYF
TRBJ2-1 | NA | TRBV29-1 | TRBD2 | TGCAGCGTAATACGGAGACTAGCCTCTTACAATGAGCAGTTCTTC | CSVIRRLASYNEQFF
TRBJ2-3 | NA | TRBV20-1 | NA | TGCAGTGCCCGGGTCCCTCCGGAGTATTTT | CSARVPPEYF